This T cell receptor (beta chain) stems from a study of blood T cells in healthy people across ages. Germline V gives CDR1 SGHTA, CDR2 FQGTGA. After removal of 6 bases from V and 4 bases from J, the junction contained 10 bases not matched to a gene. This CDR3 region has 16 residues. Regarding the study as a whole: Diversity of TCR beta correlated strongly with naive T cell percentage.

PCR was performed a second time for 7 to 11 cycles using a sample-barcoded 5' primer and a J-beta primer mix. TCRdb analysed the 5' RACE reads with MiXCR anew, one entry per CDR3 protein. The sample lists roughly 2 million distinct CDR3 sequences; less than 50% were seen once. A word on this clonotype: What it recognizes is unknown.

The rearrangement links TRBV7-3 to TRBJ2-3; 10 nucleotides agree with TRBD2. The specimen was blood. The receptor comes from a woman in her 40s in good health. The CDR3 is CASSSELAGLADTQYF. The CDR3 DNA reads TGTGCCAGCAGTAGCGAACTAGCGGGGTTGGCAGATACGCAGTATTTT.